This is a list of T cell receptor beta chains from one sample in a study of Tregs in tolerant kidney transplant recipients. The assay was immunoSEQ multiplex PCR, and TCRdb's table has in-frame clones only and misses some. The sample has about 120,000 clones, approximately 90% seen once. Sequencing input: CD4+ T cells from blood. These receptors were collected from a human donor in good health. The CDR3 runs from the conserved cysteine through the conserved F or W. The D gene is left open where the match is weak.

J gene: TRBJ1-2
D gene: NA
V gene: TRBV19
CDR3 protein: CANLFRGEGYTF
CDR3 DNA: TGTGCCAATCTGTTCCGGGGGGAAGGCTACACCTTC

J gene: TRBJ2-3
D gene: NA
V gene: TRBV18
CDR3 protein: CASSYGGRTDTQYF
CDR3 DNA: TGTGCCAGCTCATACGGGGGTAGGACAGATACGCAGTATTTT

J gene: TRBJ1-1
D gene: NA
V gene: TRBV5-4
CDR3 protein: CASSLVGGQGSTEAFF
CDR3 DNA: TGTGCCAGCAGCTTGGTTGGGGGGCAGGGGAGCACTGAAGCTTTCTTT

J gene: TRBJ2-1
D gene: NA
V gene: TRBV5-1
CDR3 protein: CASSLAPENDEQFF
CDR3 DNA: TGCGCCAGCAGCCTGGCCCCTGAGAACGATGAGCAGTTCTTC

J gene: TRBJ1-6
D gene: TRBD1
V gene: TRBV18
CDR3 protein: CASSGLTGEHSPLHF
CDR3 DNA: TGTGCCAGCTCAGGACTGACAGGGGAGCATTCACCCCTCCACTTT

J gene: TRBJ2-3
D gene: NA
V gene: TRBV4-2
CDR3 protein: CASSQDQAGRGDTQYF
CDR3 DNA: TGTGCCAGCAGCCAAGATCAGGCGGGAAGGGGAGATACGCAGTATTTT

J gene: TRBJ2-1
D gene: NA
V gene: TRBV30
CDR3 protein: CAWNMGEAYNEQFF
CDR3 DNA: TGTGCCTGGAATATGGGGGAGGCTTACAATGAGCAGTTCTTC

J gene: TRBJ2-1
D gene: NA
V gene: TRBV2
CDR3 protein: CASSEYNEQFF
CDR3 DNA: TGTGCCAGCAGCGAATACAATGAGCAGTTCTTC

J gene: TRBJ2-4
D gene: NA
V gene: TRBV27
CDR3 protein: CASSLMGIAKNIQYF
CDR3 DNA: TGTGCCAGCAGTTTAATGGGCATAGCCAAAAACATTCAGTACTTC

J gene: TRBJ1-6
D gene: NA
V gene: TRBV4-1
CDR3 protein: CASSKGSGTSNYNSPLHF
CDR3 DNA: TGCGCCAGCAGCAAGGGGTCCGGGACTTCGAATTATAATTCACCCCTCCACTTT

J gene: TRBJ2-3
D gene: NA
V gene: TRBV19
CDR3 protein: CASSRGEIGTDTQYF
CDR3 DNA: TGTGCCAGTAGCCGAGGGGAGATCGGCACAGATACGCAGTATTTT

J gene: TRBJ2-1
D gene: TRBD2
V gene: TRBV2
CDR3 protein: CASTGGSGGYNEQFF
CDR3 DNA: TGTGCCAGCACTGGGGGTAGCGGGGGATACAATGAGCAGTTCTTC

J gene: TRBJ1-2
D gene: NA
V gene: TRBV14
CDR3 protein: CASSQNMGGYTF
CDR3 DNA: TGTGCCAGCAGCCAAAACATGGGAGGCTACACCTTC

J gene: TRBJ2-2
D gene: NA
V gene: TRBV19
CDR3 protein: CASRPKAGVGGELFF
CDR3 DNA: TGTGCCAGTAGACCCAAGGCCGGGGTGGGCGGGGAGCTGTTTTTT

J gene: TRBJ2-1
D gene: TRBD2
V gene: TRBV11-2
CDR3 protein: CASSLVAGAGYNEQFF
CDR3 DNA: TGTGCCAGCAGCTTAGTAGCGGGAGCGGGCTACAATGAGCAGTTCTTC

J gene: TRBJ2-6
D gene: NA
V gene: TRBV12-5
CDR3 protein: CASGLQHANRVSGIPGANVLTF
CDR3 DNA: TGTGCTAGTGGTCTACAACACGCAAACAGGGTTTCGGGGATACCTGGGGCCAACGTCCTGACTTTC